The T cell receptor (beta chain) described here comes from a study of T cell repertoires in cytomegalovirus infection. Overall study context: Indications of both CMV infection and matching HLA type were provided by public TCR beta signatures.

TCRdb analysed the reads with MiXCR anew, one entry per CDR3 protein. The table records about 740,000 distinct CDR3 sequences, 30% to 35% of them present only once. Regarding this clonotype: As yet, its antigen is unknown.

Trimming removed 6 bases from V and 7 bases from J; junction bases left unmatched: 9. The CDR3 spans 14 residues. From germline, CDR1 is SGHKS and CDR2 YYEKEE (reference sequence). Sequencing used cultured PBMCs, obtained from culture after CMV antigen stimulation. The rearrangement joins TRBV5-5 to TRBJ2-1; 8 nucleotides agree with TRBD2. The sequence was obtained from a human donor in good health (CMV status not recorded). Some clones in this sample may be carry-over from other donors' samples. The CDR3 region has the DNA TGTGCCAGCACCATCCGGGGGGGCTGGAATGAGCAGTTCTTC. Its translation is CASTIRGGWNEQFF.